This TCR beta chain emerged from a study of cytomegalovirus exposure and HLA in healthy donors. Study observations and caveats: When a later analysis was performed, an Asian-associated ancestry cluster reportedly had fewer N-insertions than the approximately 680-donor mean. Researchers reported from a later analysis that most CMV-associated TCR beta chains appeared HLA-restricted. It was likely that a cluster of highly shared sequence variants was a sequencing artifact.

Germline V gives CDR1 LNHDA, CDR2 SQIVND (reference sequence). V lost 7 bases, J lost 4 bases, and 16 bases lay in between. The CDR3 runs to 14 residues. Use of 60 Vbeta and 13 Jbeta primers characterized the PCR. How the authors handled the data: Around 76 million unique TCR beta chains, 10 million to 14 million shared, were counted in a later analysis. Assay: immunoSEQ multiplex PCR; the TCRdb copy retains only in-frame clones and omits some. V and J calls and clone size are copied from that table; D and trimming were computed from the DNA. This table lists 95,000 to 150,000 clones. On this clone: What it binds is not known.

The chain recombines TRBV19 with TRBJ1-1; D possibly corresponds to TRBD1 (6 bases). Sequenced sample: PBMCs. The TCR was taken from a man younger than 35 in good health and CMV-seronegative. In DNA, the CDR3 is TGTGCCAGTATTACTCAGGGGAAGGCCACTGAAGCTTTCTTT. Amino acids: CASITQGKATEAFF.